This TCR beta chain came from a study of blood T cell repertoires in COVID-19. Study as a whole: Some COVID-19 samples were acute and others convalescent; all came from the United States, Italy and Spain. PBMCs, B-cell-depleted T cells, or T cells provided the cDNA or gDNA that made up the material.

In this sample, this clone turned up a few times. Authors' analysis steps: By means of reference gene primer amplification, nucleated cell counts were estimated. The protocol was immunoSEQ multiplex PCR, while the TCRdb copy is restricted to in-frame clones and leaves out a portion. V and J calls and clone size are given by that table; D and trimming were obtained from the DNA. This table has approximately 290,000 clones, 87% appearing once. The CDR3 extends over 15 amino acids. Germline loops: CDR1 LGHDT, CDR2 YNNKEL (reference sequence). V trimming: 4 bases; J trimming: 0 bases; junction bases outside the gene matches: 1.

The sample consisted of peripheral blood. This rearrangement joins TRBV3-1 (or the pseudogene TRBV3-2) to TRBJ1-5; 9 bases are a match to TRBD1. The clonotype originates from a man aged 18 to 29 with active or convalescent COVID-19. CDR3 bases: TGTGCCAGCAGCCGGACAGGGGATAGCAATCAGCCCCAGCATTTT. This sequence encodes CASSRTGDSNQPQHF.